These 25 T cell receptor beta chains were all obtained from the same sample, sequenced in a study of technical replicates of blood from a few donors. TCRdb's copy holds only in-frame clones and misses some; the assay was immunoSEQ multiplex PCR. Among tens of thousands of clones listed, 95% were seen once. The sequenced sample consisted of T cells isolated from PBMCs. These TCRs come from a human donor in good health.

The chain is built from TRBV5-1 and TRBJ2-2, with TRBD2 identical over 7 bases. Germline loops: CDR1 SGHRS, CDR2 YFSETQ. The CDR3 is made up of 15 amino acids. Losses at the gene ends were 5 bases for V and 1 base for J; bases not matched to a gene: 5. The DNA for the CDR3 is TGCGCCAGCAGACGAGCTAGCGGGAACACCGGGGAGCTGTTTTTT. Protein product: CASRRASGNTGELFF.

The rearrangement uses TRBV5-5 and TRBJ2-6; no reliable D call. The V gene's germline CDR1 is SGHKS and CDR2 YYEKEE (reference sequence). Trimming shortened V by 2 bases and J by 4 bases, and 4 bases separated the two germline ends. The CDR3 extends over 13 amino acids. This CDR3 reads CASSLAGANVLTF. DNA for the CDR3: TGTGCCAGCAGCTTAGCAGGGGCCAACGTCCTGACTTTC.

This chain connects TRBV5-6 to TRBJ1-1, with no clear D. The length of the CDR3 is 13 residues. CDR1 and CDR2 from the germline V gene are SGHDT and YYEEEE. The ends were cut back, 1 base at V and 5 bases at J, with 9 bases in the middle. CDR3 amino acids: CASSLRGGTEAFF. CDR3 nucleotide sequence: TGTGCCAGCAGCTTGCGGGGTGGAACTGAAGCTTTCTTT.

The chain joins TRBV2 to TRBJ2-5; possibly TRBD1 for D (6 bases). The CDR3 runs to 12 residues. V lost 8 bases to trimming and J lost 0 bases, with 7 bases between them. Germline loops: CDR1 SNHLY, CDR2 FYNNEI. The CDR3 sequence: CASRDNQETQYF. DNA of the CDR3: TGTGCCAGCCGGGACAACCAAGAGACCCAGTACTTC.

The chain links TRBV12-5 to TRBJ2-7; 9 bases match TRBD1. Germline trimming cut 9 bases from V and 4 bases from J; bases unmatched to any gene: 7. The CDR3 is 13 amino acids. Germline CDR1 LGHNT, CDR2 FRNRAP. CDR3 coding DNA: TGTGCTAGGAAACAGGGGGCAACTTACGAGCAGTACTTC. This sequence encodes CARKQGATYEQYF.

This chain uses TRBV9 with TRBJ2-3; the match to TRBD2 covers 10 bases. Germline CDR1 is SGDLS and CDR2 is YYNGEE. This CDR3 comprises 16 residues. V gave up 4 bases and J gave up 5 bases; unmatched junction bases: 10. CDR3 DNA sequence: TGTGCCAGCAGCCCTGACCCTAGCGGGGGACGAGATACGCAGTATTTT. Protein sequence: CASSPDPSGGRDTQYF.

The chain carries TRBV7-6 and TRBJ1-2; 9 bases agree with TRBD1. Trimming removed 5 bases from V and 6 bases from J; junction bases left unmatched: 4. The CDR3 is 13 amino acids. The V gene's germline CDR1 is SGHVS and CDR2 FNYEAQ. CDR3 bases: TGTGCCAGCAGCCCTGACAGGGGGGATGGCTACACCTTC. As protein: CASSPDRGDGYTF.

The CDR3 coding sequence is TGTGCTAGTGGCATAGGGGCGGGAACCACAGATACGCAGTATTTT. Protein product: CASGIGAGTTDTQYF. This sequence joins TRBV12-5 and TRBJ2-3; D is possibly TRBD2 (6 bases). V was trimmed by 6 bases and J by 2 bases, leaving 15 bases between them. CDR1 and CDR2 from the germline V gene are LGHNT and FRNRAP. CDR3 length: 15 amino acids.

CDR3 DNA sequence: TGCGCCAGCAGTGAGTCAGGGGCAGGAAACACCATATATTTT. This sequence encodes CASSESGAGNTIYF. V and J are TRBV10-1 and TRBJ1-3; weak D call: TRBD1 (5 bases). CDR3 size: 14 residues. V dropped 0 bases and J dropped 4 bases, with 7 bases sitting between them. The V gene's germline CDR1 is WNHNN and CDR2 SYGVQD (reference sequence).

This chain connects TRBV19 to TRBJ2-1; 7 bases map to TRBD1. After removal of 5 bases from V and 1 base from J, the junction contained 5 bases not matched to a gene. The CDR3 runs to 15 residues. CDR1 LNHDA and CDR2 SQIVND come from the germline V gene (reference sequence). CDR3 sequence reads: CASSAQGVSYNEQFF. CDR3 sequence (DNA): TGTGCCAGTAGTGCCCAGGGGGTTTCCTACAATGAGCAGTTCTTC.

V is TRBV7-6 and J is TRBJ2-7, with a possible D match to TRBD2 (5 bases). The ends were cut back, 7 bases at V and 3 bases at J, with 10 bases in the middle. The CDR3 length is 12 residues. CDR1 and CDR2 from the germline V gene are SGHVS and FNYEAQ. Here the CDR3 DNA reads TGTGCCAGCACGGGCAGCGGCTACGAGCAGTACTTC. Translating it yields CASTGSGYEQYF.

The V gene is TRBV2, the J gene TRBJ2-5, with 15 positions matching TRBD2. CDR1 and CDR2 from the germline V gene are SNHLY and FYNNEI. Trimming at V came to 6 bases and at J to 1 base, leaving 9 bases not matched to a gene. CDR3 length: 18 amino acids. In DNA, the CDR3 is TGTGCCAGCAGACCGGGACTAGCGGGGGGTCCGAGCCAAGAGACCCAGTACTTC. Encoded protein: CASRPGLAGGPSQETQYF.

This chain uses TRBV5-4 with TRBJ2-5, with a possible D match to TRBD1 (5 bases). Germline-derived CDR1 and CDR2 are SGHNT and YYREEE (reference sequence). V was shortened by 0 bases and J by 7 bases, with 13 bases between the two germline ends. The CDR3 is 14 amino acids. The chain's CDR3 is CASSLGVPRGTQYF. The CDR3 region has the DNA TGTGCCAGCAGCTTGGGAGTCCCTAGGGGGACCCAGTACTTC.

The CDR3: CASSEADGGRPQHF. The CDR3 DNA follows: TGTGCCAGCAGTGAAGCGGACGGGGGGAGGCCCCAGCATTTT. This sequence joins TRBV6-1 and TRBJ1-5; perhaps TRBD1 as D (5 bases). Trimming cost V 0 bases and J 9 bases, with 12 bases left between them. Germline lookup yields CDR1 MNHNS and CDR2 SASEGT. The CDR3 has 14 residues.

V gene TRBV2 combines with J gene TRBJ2-5; TRBD1 agrees at 9 bases. With 7 bases clipped from V and 4 bases from J, the junction kept 7 bases outside the gene matches. The CDR3 contains 14 residues. CDR1 and CDR2 from the germline V gene are SNHLY and FYNNEI. CDR3 sequence reads: CASTKDRGGETQYF. The CDR3 coding sequence is TGTGCCAGCACCAAGGACAGGGGCGGAGAGACCCAGTACTTC. Complete variable domain (other parts from reference TRBV2 and TRBJ2-5): EPEVTQTPSHQVTQMGQEVILRCVPISNHLYFYWYRQILGQKVEFLVSFYNNEISEKSEIFDDQFSVERPDGSNFTLKIRSTKLEDSAMYFCASTKDRGGETQYFGPGTRLLVL.

The chain has TRBV19 and TRBJ1-2; tentative D call: TRBD1 (6 bases). V dropped 5 bases and J dropped 3 bases, with 19 bases sitting between them. Germline V gene data show CDR1 as LNHDA and CDR2 as SQIVND (reference sequence). CDR3 size: 16 residues. Here the CDR3 reads CASSSTGQRGYYGYTF. DNA of the CDR3: TGTGCCAGTAGTTCAACCGGACAGCGGGGATACTATGGCTACACCTTC.

CDR3 sequence reads: CASSDTAYTDTQYF. CDR3 DNA sequence: TGCGCCAGCAGTGATACAGCTTACACAGATACGCAGTATTTT. The chain employs TRBV10-1 and TRBJ2-3; D ambiguous. CDR1 WNHNN and CDR2 SYGVQD come from the germline V gene (reference sequence). V lost 3 bases to trimming and J lost 2 bases, with 9 bases between them. The CDR3 has 14 residues.

DNA of the CDR3: TGTGCCAGCAGTTCCGACAGAGTTCAGTACGAGCAGTACTTC. Translation gives CASSSDRVQYEQYF. The gene calls are TRBV6-5 and TRBJ2-7, with a possible D match to TRBD1 (5 bases). Trimming cost V 4 bases and J 4 bases, with 14 bases left between them. The CDR3 extends over 14 amino acids. Germline values: CDR1 MNHEY, CDR2 SVGAGI.

This chain joins TRBV7-6 and TRBJ2-7, with D possibly TRBD2 on 5 matching bases. The CDR3 consists of 12 residues. Per the germline V gene, CDR1 is SGHVS and CDR2 is FNYEAQ. Trimming shortened V by 8 bases and J by 5 bases, and 13 bases separated the two germline ends. The CDR3 DNA is TGTGCCAGCTTCCGGACTTGGGACGAGCAGTACTTC. Its protein is CASFRTWDEQYF.

The chain recombines TRBV11-2 with TRBJ2-7; D perhaps matches TRBD2 (6 bases). Germline V gene data show CDR1 as SGHAT and CDR2 as FQNNGV. The V end lost 0 bases, the J end lost 1 base, and 13 bases lay between the germline ends. This CDR3 is 16 amino acids long. In DNA, the CDR3 is TGTGCCAGCAGCTTAGATTCCAGGGCGGGATCCTACGAGCAGTACTTC. This translates into CASSLDSRAGSYEQYF.

This rearrangement joins TRBV7-9 to TRBJ2-7, with 7 bases aligning to TRBD1. This CDR3 has 13 residues. CDR1 SEHNR and CDR2 FQNEAQ come from the germline V gene (reference sequence). The V segment lost 5 bases and the J segment 4 bases; nucleotides outside the gene matches: 5. The chain's CDR3 is CASSAQGEYEQYF. In DNA form, the CDR3 reads TGTGCCAGCAGCGCCCAGGGGGAGTACGAGCAGTACTTC. Complete variable domain (other parts from reference TRBV7-9 and TRBJ2-7): DTGVSQNPRHKITKRGQNVTFRCDPISEHNRLYWYRQTLGQGPEFLTYFQNEAQLEKSRLLSDRFSAERPKGSFSTLEIQRTEQGDSAMYLCASSAQGEYEQYFGPGTRLTVT.

The J gene is TRBJ2-3, the V gene TRBV2; TRBD2 matches at 10 bases. The CDR3 has 15 residues. Germline lookup yields CDR1 SNHLY and CDR2 FYNNEI. Losses at the gene ends were 6 bases for V and 1 base for J; bases not matched to a gene: 4. The CDR3 is CASSITSGGTDTQYF. DNA for the CDR3: TGTGCCAGCAGCATAACTAGCGGGGGCACAGATACGCAGTATTTT.

The gene calls are TRBV6-5 and TRBJ1-3; D remains unclear. The V and J ends lost 5 bases and 13 bases respectively, with 15 bases between them. The CDR3 spans 12 residues. Germline V gene sequence: CDR1 MNHEY, CDR2 SVGAGI. The CDR3 here is CASSGPGFKIYF. In DNA, the CDR3 is TGTGCCAGCAGTGGACCGGGGTTTAAAATATATTTT.

J is TRBJ1-1 and V is TRBV19; D is unresolved. The CDR3 length is 13 residues. V lost 6 bases and J 2 bases, leaving 10 bases between the germline ends. Germline V CDR1 and CDR2: LNHDA, SQIVND (reference sequence). In nucleotides, the CDR3 is TGTGCCAGTAGAGTACAGACAAACACTGAAGCTTTCTTT. Translating gives CASRVQTNTEAFF.

This chain uses TRBV27 with TRBJ1-2; no clear D. Germline CDR1 MNHEY, CDR2 SMNVEV (reference sequence). Trimming shortened V by 5 bases and J by 5 bases, and 15 bases separated the two germline ends. There are 14 residues in the CDR3. The CDR3 here is CASSSRRSVYGYTF. Here the CDR3 DNA reads TGTGCCAGCAGTAGTCGCAGGTCGGTATATGGCTACACCTTC.